Reported below is one T cell receptor (beta chain). Its specificity is not known. The data stem from a study of glioma-infiltrating T cells. About the study: Dexamethasone exposure before glioma surgery was limited to six or fewer days.

V shed 3 bases and J shed 2 bases, with 16 bases lying between them. CDR3 length: 15 residues. Germline loops: CDR1 DFQATT, CDR2 SNEGSKA (reference sequence). Study-wide points: Above-expected tissue-blood divergence occurred in all gliomas, most in low-grade ones.

Using RNA template, CDR3s of TCR alpha and beta were amplified with iRepertoire arm-PCR. For one-step reverse transcription and amplification, roughly 100-400 ng of tissue mRNA or PBMC total RNA was used. TCRdb reanalysed the multiplex PCR reads using MiXCR and keeps one entry per CDR3 protein. The sample has 400,000 or so distinct CDR3 sequences, less than 50% seen once. The chain has TRBV20-1 and TRBJ2-5; D may be TRBD1 (6 bases). The sequence derives from a human donor with low-grade glioma or glioblastoma, undergoing nonglioma brain surgery, or in good health (not recorded which). The sample was glioma tissue, nonneoplastic brain tissue, or PBMCs (not recorded which). CDR3: CSASRTETLQETQYF. CDR3 DNA sequence: TGCAGTGCTAGCCGGACAGAGACGCTTCAAGAGACCCAGTACTTC.